A selection of T cell receptor beta chains follows, all from one sample in a study of PD-1 blockade in classical Hodgkin lymphoma. Some clones are missing from TCRdb's copy, which holds only in-frame ones; the method was immunoSEQ multiplex PCR. The data hold 25,000 to 30,000 clones, with 65% to 85% observed a single time. Sequencing was performed on CD4+ T cells from blood, taken before the fourth cycle of nivolumab. These TCRs come from a human donor with classical Hodgkin lymphoma. The CDR3 runs from the conserved cysteine through the conserved F or W. A D gene is named only where the DNA matches it firmly. A clone size is listed for some rows: how often the clone was seen (once, few, many), or a class if it is expanded.

V	J	D	size	CDR3	DNA
TRBV4-1	TRBJ1-6	TRBD1	few	CASSPTGQPALHF	TGCGCCAGCAGCCCAACGGGACAGCCAGCCCTCCACTTT
TRBV19	TRBJ2-7	-	-	CASRPGPQSYEQYF	TGTGCCAGTAGACCCGGACCCCAGTCCTACGAGCAGTACTTC
TRBV2	TRBJ2-1	-	-	CASSVWIPPPIEQFF	TGTGCCAGCAGTGTCTGGATACCCCCCCCGATTGAGCAGTTCTTC
TRBV28	TRBJ2-7	TRBD1	-	CASSLGQGALFYEQYF	TGTGCCAGCAGTCTCGGACAGGGGGCTCTTTTCTACGAGCAGTACTTC
TRBV6-1	TRBJ1-5	-	few	CASSDTGGGQPQHF	TGTGCCAGCAGTGACACCGGGGGCGGTCAGCCCCAGCATTTT
TRBV7-8	TRBJ2-3	-	-	CASSFSLRFDTQYF	TGTGCCAGCAGCTTCTCGTTGCGGTTTGATACGCAGTATTTT
TRBV6-1	TRBJ1-3	-	-	CASSVRGLPSGNTIYF	TGTGCCAGCAGTGTTCGAGGTTTACCCTCTGGAAACACCATATATTTT
TRBV7-9	TRBJ2-3	-	-	CASSFSGQGHPTSTDTQYF	TGTGCCAGCAGCTTCAGCGGGCAGGGTCACCCGACTAGCACAGATACGCAGTATTTT
TRBV5-1	TRBJ1-6	-	-	CASSLVRGMGHNSPLHF	TGCGCCAGCAGCTTGGTGAGAGGGATGGGTCATAATTCACCCCTCCACTTT
TRBV5-1	TRBJ1-3	-	-	CASSSGSEGNTIYF	TGCGCCAGCAGCTCAGGGTCTGAAGGAAACACCATATATTTT
TRBV5-1	TRBJ1-2	-	-	CASSLALPANYGYTF	TGCGCCAGCAGCTTGGCCTTGCCGGCTAACTATGGCTACACCTTC
TRBV2	TRBJ2-7	-	-	CASSEAPGSGEQYF	TGTGCCAGCAGTGAAGCCCCCGGAAGCGGCGAGCAGTACTTC
TRBV5-1	TRBJ2-7	-	-	CASSLGAGNEQYF	TGCGCCAGCAGCTTGGGGGCAGGGAACGAGCAGTACTTC
TRBV7-9	TRBJ2-3	-	-	CASSWGPTSTDTQYF	TGTGCCAGCAGCTGGGGACCGACTAGCACAGATACGCAGTATTTT
TRBV29-1	TRBJ1-2	-	-	CSAHGGTGRNGYTF	TGCAGTGCCCACGGCGGAACAGGGCGCAATGGCTACACCTTC
TRBV20-1	TRBJ1-6	-	few	CSVRSNSPLHF	TGCAGTGTGCGGAGCAATTCACCCCTCCACTTT
TRBV7-9	TRBJ2-3	TRBD2	-	CASSLAQLAGGPNTQYF	TGTGCCAGCAGCCTAGCCCAACTAGCGGGGGGGCCAAATACGCAGTATTTT
TRBV5-1	TRBJ1-2	-	-	CASSLERFGYTF	TGCGCCAGCAGCTTGGAAAGGTTTGGCTACACCTTC
TRBV19	TRBJ1-1	-	-	CASSASSGNTEAFF	TGTGCCAGTAGTGCCTCCTCAGGAAACACTGAAGCTTTCTTT
TRBV14	TRBJ2-7	-	-	CASSSNRVPKDYEQYF	TGTGCCAGCAGCTCTAACCGGGTGCCCAAGGACTACGAGCAGTACTTC
TRBV5-1	TRBJ1-1	-	few	CASRISPNTEAFF	TGCGCCAGCAGAATAAGTCCCAACACTGAAGCTTTCTTT
TRBV28	TRBJ1-5	-	-	CASRQADGKNQPQHF	TGTGCCAGCAGGCAAGCGGACGGTAAAAATCAGCCCCAGCATTTT
TRBV5-1	TRBJ1-1	TRBD1	-	CASSVQGEVAEAFF	TGCGCCAGCAGCGTTCAGGGGGAGGTGGCTGAAGCTTTCTTT
TRBV5-5	TRBJ2-5	-	-	CASSRPLSKDGETQYF	TGTGCCAGCAGTCGACCTTTGAGCAAGGATGGGGAGACCCAGTACTTC
TRBV6-4	TRBJ1-2	-	-	CASSEFTGSVNGYTF	TGTGCCAGCAGTGAATTTACCGGTAGCGTTAATGGCTACACCTTC
TRBV30	TRBJ1-5	TRBD1	-	CAWSPGQGDQPQHF	TGTGCCTGGAGCCCGGGACAGGGAGATCAGCCCCAGCATTTT
TRBV5-1	TRBJ2-3	-	-	CASSLARDTDTQYF	TGCGCCAGCAGCTTGGCTCGGGACACAGATACGCAGTATTTT
TRBV9	TRBJ1-2	TRBD1	few	CASSVGQGWYGYTF	TGTGCCAGCAGCGTAGGACAGGGGTGGTATGGCTACACCTTC
TRBV28	TRBJ2-6	-	few	CASSSGSSGANVLTF	TGTGCCAGCAGTTCCGGGTCCTCTGGGGCCAACGTCCTGACTTTC
TRBV5-1	TRBJ2-5	-	-	CASLGPQETQYF	TGCGCCAGCCTCGGACCTCAAGAGACCCAGTACTTC
TRBV11-2	TRBJ2-5	-	-	CASSLLYQETQYF	TGTGCCAGCAGCCTATTGTACCAAGAGACCCAGTACTTC
TRBV5-5	TRBJ1-2	TRBD1	-	CASSFEQGAGYGYTF	TGTGCCAGCAGCTTTGAACAGGGGGCAGGGTATGGCTACACCTTC
TRBV6-6	TRBJ2-7	TRBD1	-	CASTAPTGGNEQYF	TGTGCCAGCACCGCCCCCACAGGGGGCAATGAGCAGTACTTC
TRBV25-1	TRBJ2-2	-	-	CASSVTGEITGELFF	TGTGCCAGCAGTGTTACGGGAGAAATAACCGGGGAGCTGTTTTTT
TRBV7-5	TRBJ1-6	-	-	CASSLGRGTGGKNSPLHF	TGTGCCAGCAGCTTAGGGAGGGGGACAGGGGGCAAGAATTCACCCCTCCACTTT
TRBV9	TRBJ1-1	-	-	CASSVRPGNTEAFF	TGTGCCAGCAGCGTAAGGCCGGGAAACACTGAAGCTTTCTTT
TRBV6-1	TRBJ1-5	-	-	CASSALQGSNSNQPQHF	TGTGCCAGCAGTGCCCTTCAGGGCTCGAATAGCAATCAGCCCCAGCATTTT
TRBV19	TRBJ1-2	TRBD1	few	CASRDRGHYGYTF	TGTGCCAGCCGGGACAGGGGGCATTATGGCTACACCTTC
TRBV10-3	TRBJ2-1	TRBD2	-	CAISPTSGGASEQFF	TGTGCCATCAGCCCCACTAGCGGGGGGGCTAGTGAGCAGTTCTTC
TRBV6-5	TRBJ2-2	-	-	CASSYSWGSTGELFF	TGTGCCAGCAGTTACTCGTGGGGGAGCACCGGGGAGCTGTTTTTT
TRBV11-2	TRBJ2-2	TRBD2	-	CASSLVGGAVGELFF	TGTGCCAGCAGCTTAGTCGGGGGGGCTGTCGGGGAGCTGTTTTTT
TRBV5-1	TRBJ1-1	-	-	CASSIMPNTEAFF	TGCGCCAGCAGCATAATGCCGAACACTGAAGCTTTCTTT
TRBV6-6	TRBJ2-7	TRBD1	-	CASSLGQGVYEQYF	TGTGCCAGCAGTCTGGGACAGGGGGTCTACGAGCAGTACTTC
TRBV7-9	TRBJ1-1	-	once	CASRVKGTSNTEAFF	TGTGCCAGCAGGGTAAAAGGGACTTCGAACACTGAAGCTTTCTTT
TRBV5-6	TRBJ2-5	TRBD2	-	CASSQVLAGGQETQYF	TGTGCCAGCAGCCAGGTTTTAGCGGGGGGGCAGGAGACCCAGTACTTC
TRBV7-9	TRBJ2-6	-	-	CASSDTSPNSGANVLTF	TGTGCCAGCAGCGACACAAGCCCAAACTCTGGGGCCAACGTCCTGACTTTC
TRBV5-1	TRBJ1-4	-	-	CASSSGQGVNEKLFF	TGCGCCAGCAGCTCAGGGCAGGGTGTTAATGAAAAACTGTTTTTT
TRBV5-1	TRBJ1-6	-	-	CASSLRGPGGSSSYNSPLHF	TGCGCCAGCAGCTTGCGGGGACCGGGGGGGTCGAGCTCCTATAATTCACCCCTCCACTTT
TRBV7-9	TRBJ2-1	-	-	CASSLTLNHNEQFF	TGTGCCAGCAGCTTAACCCTAAATCACAATGAGCAGTTCTTC
TRBV5-1	TRBJ2-3	-	-	CASSLIGSDTQYF	TGCGCCAGCAGCTTGATCGGATCGGATACGCAGTATTTT
TRBV11-1	TRBJ1-4	TRBD1	-	CASSRDRGPAGNEKLFF	TGTGCCAGCAGTCGAGACAGGGGCCCCGCCGGGAATGAAAAACTGTTTTTT